These 15 T cell receptor beta chains were sequenced from one sample in a study of early T cells in non-severe SARS-CoV-2 infection (dated by TCRdb to the early 2020s). Receptor libraries were prepared by 5' RACE. The reads were generated on a NextSeq 500. The public reads were reprocessed in TCRdb via fastp at Q25 and MiXCR, keeping in-frame beta chains. Rows are unified per CDR3 protein, each entry keeping the most common DNA and genes. This sample lists approximately 71,000 distinct CDR3 sequences; 10% to 15% were detected once. The ten top clones hold approximately 1.7% of the sample. Specimen: whole blood. These receptors were taken from an adult who was a healthcare worker with PCR-confirmed SARS-CoV-2 infection or an uninfected control (not recorded which).

The genes are TRBV2 and TRBJ2-3, with 9 bases identical to TRBD2. V lost 6 bases and J lost 3; bases outside the gene matches: 7. Per the germline V gene, CDR1 is SNHLY and CDR2 is FYNNEI. The CDR3 is 15 residues long. CDR3 DNA sequence: TGTGCCAGCAGACTGGCGGGGGGGGGAACAGATACGCAGTATTTT. Translated, it gives CASRLAGGGTDTQYF. The variable domain in full, with the rest retrieved from reference TRBV2 and TRBJ2-3, is EPEVTQTPSHQVTQMGQEVILRCVPISNHLYFYWYRQILGQKVEFLVSFYNNEISEKSEIFDDQFSVERPDGSNFTLKIRSTKLEDSAMYFCASRLAGGGTDTQYFGPGTRLTVL.

CDR3 region: CASSPFRGRNTEAFF. CDR3 sequence (DNA): TGTGCCAGCAGCCCTTTCAGGGGGCGGAACACTGAAGCTTTCTTT. This chain joins TRBV5-5 and TRBJ1-1; 8 nucleotides match TRBD1. The CDR3 length is 15 residues. V lost 4 bases and J lost 1; bases outside the gene matches: 6. CDR1 and CDR2 (germline): SGHKS, YYEKEE (reference sequence).

The chain has TRBV6-5 and TRBJ1-2; D remains unclear. V was shortened by 2 bases and J by 6 bases, with 13 bases between the two germline ends. The CDR3 is made up of 14 amino acids. Germline V gene data show CDR1 as MNHEY and CDR2 as SVGAGI. The CDR3 DNA is TGTGCCAGCAGTTACCTCGCTCGGAATCATGGCTACACCTTC. It is translated as CASSYLARNHGYTF.

The chain is built from TRBV6-1 and TRBJ1-5, with 7 bases matching TRBD1. The V segment lost 2 bases and the J segment 6 bases; nucleotides outside the gene matches: 10. The germline V gene encodes CDR1 MNHNS and CDR2 SASEGT. The CDR3 sequence is 16 residues long. The CDR3: CASSEIGLRGRQPQHF. DNA for the CDR3: TGTGCCAGCAGTGAAATCGGATTGAGGGGGCGTCAGCCCCAGCATTTT.

This sequence joins TRBV5-1 and TRBJ2-2; D is possibly TRBD1 (6 bases). With 5 bases removed from V and 1 base from J, the gap between germline ends came to 9 bases. Germline V gene sequence: CDR1 SGHRS, CDR2 YFSETQ. This CDR3 comprises 14 residues. The chain's CDR3 is CASRETGNTGELFF. For the CDR3, the DNA is TGCGCCAGCAGGGAGACAGGGAACACCGGGGAGCTGTTTTTT.

V gene TRBV10-2 combines with J gene TRBJ2-1; TRBD2 matches 9 bases. V lost 3 bases to trimming and J lost 4 bases; unmatched junction nucleotides: 7. Looked up from germline, CDR1 is WSHSY and CDR2 is SAAADI. This CDR3 comprises 16 residues. CDR3 residues: CASSDPSGVGYNEQFF. CDR3 DNA sequence: TGCGCCAGCAGTGACCCTAGCGGGGTGGGTTACAATGAGCAGTTCTTC.

This chain links TRBV2 with TRBJ2-7; TRBD2 matches at 10 bases. V gave up 4 bases and J gave up 3 bases; unmatched junction bases: 6. The CDR3 has 15 residues. Germline V lookup: CDR1 SNHLY, CDR2 FYNNEI. The CDR3 DNA reads TGTGCCAGCAGTGTAAGGACTAGCGGCCTCTACGAGCAGTACTTC. Translating gives CASSVRTSGLYEQYF.

There are a few counts of this clonotype. J is TRBJ1-1 and V is TRBV13, with 8 nucleotides matching TRBD1. CDR3 length: 16 amino acids. Germline CDR1 is PRHDT and CDR2 is FYEKMQ (reference sequence). V shed 5 bases, J shed 6 bases, and the junction held 14 bases outside the gene matches. CDR3 amino acids: CASSPRGRGRGAEAFF. The CDR3, as DNA: TGTGCCAGCAGCCCCCGAGGCAGGGGGCGGGGGGCTGAAGCTTTCTTT.

This clonotype was found a few times. The rearrangement links TRBV20-1 to TRBJ1-4, with D hard to call. The V gene's germline CDR1 is DFQATT and CDR2 SNEGSKA (reference sequence). Trimming removed 2 bases from V and 7 bases from J, with 8 bases in between. The CDR3 extends over 12 amino acids. CDR3 residues: CSARPDGEKLFF. CDR3 sequence (DNA): TGCAGTGCTAGACCGGACGGTGAAAAACTGTTTTTT.

This clonotype was detected ten times or more. The V gene is TRBV7-9, the J gene TRBJ1-3; 8 positions match TRBD1. J was trimmed by 2 bases and V by 4 bases; bases with no gene match: 7. The CDR3 consists of 16 residues. Germline V CDR1 and CDR2: SEHNR, FQNEAQ (reference sequence). The CDR3: CASSSFPTGAGNTIYF. In DNA form, the CDR3 reads TGTGCCAGCAGCTCCTTCCCGACAGGGGCTGGAAACACCATATATTTT.

The chain combines TRBV9 with TRBJ2-1; D possibly matches TRBD1 or TRBD2 (5 bases each). CDR1 is SGDLS and CDR2 is YYNGEE in the germline V gene. V shed 3 bases and J shed 11 bases, with 18 bases lying between them. The CDR3 is made up of 14 amino acids. The CDR3 protein is CASSAENAGTQQFF. DNA of the CDR3: TGTGCCAGCAGCGCCGAAAATGCCGGGACCCAGCAGTTCTTC. The complete variable domain, with remaining parts taken from reference TRBV9 and TRBJ2-1, reads DSGVTQTPKHLITATGQRVTLRCSPRSGDLSVYWYQQSLDQGLQFLIQYYNGEERAKGNILERFSAQQFPDLHSELNLSSLELGDSALYFCASSAENAGTQQFFGPGTRLTVL.

This clonotype has more than one count but fewer than ten. The chain employs TRBV6-5 and TRBJ1-2; D gene ambiguous. The V and J ends lost 6 bases and 1 base respectively, with 9 bases between them. This CDR3 is built from 13 residues. Germline V lookup: CDR1 MNHEY, CDR2 SVGAGI. The CDR3 DNA reads TGTGCCAGCAGCCCGACATATAACTATGGCTACACCTTC. The encoded protein is CASSPTYNYGYTF.

This clonotype was counted only a few times. V is TRBV19 and J is TRBJ2-5; TRBD2 matches 7 bases. After removal of 3 bases from V and 7 bases from J, the junction contained 2 bases not matched to a gene. The V gene's germline CDR1 is LNHDA and CDR2 SQIVND (reference sequence). The CDR3 runs 12 residues. This CDR3 is CASSMWGGTQYF. DNA for the CDR3: TGTGCCAGTAGTATGTGGGGGGGGACCCAGTACTTC.

There are many counts of this clonotype. This chain links TRBV7-2 with TRBJ2-3; TRBD2 might be the D (6 bases). The CDR3 consists of 17 residues. Germline CDR1 and CDR2: SGHTA and FQGNSA. The V and J ends lost 5 bases and 4 bases respectively, with 22 bases between them. The CDR3: CASSEDYLIPGPDTQYF. The CDR3 DNA is TGTGCCAGCAGCGAGGACTATTTAATACCAGGCCCAGATACGCAGTATTTT.

The sample holds many counts of this clonotype. This sequence joins TRBV6-6 and TRBJ2-5; 9 bases are a match to TRBD2. The CDR3 extends over 17 amino acids. The germline V gene encodes CDR1 MNHNY and CDR2 SVGAGI (reference sequence). The trim removed 6 bases at V and 5 bases at J, leaving 16 bases unmatched. The DNA for the CDR3 is TGTGCCAGCAGCTCCCTAGCGGGGAGCCGACCGGGGGAGACCCAGTACTTC. Its protein product is CASSSLAGSRPGETQYF.